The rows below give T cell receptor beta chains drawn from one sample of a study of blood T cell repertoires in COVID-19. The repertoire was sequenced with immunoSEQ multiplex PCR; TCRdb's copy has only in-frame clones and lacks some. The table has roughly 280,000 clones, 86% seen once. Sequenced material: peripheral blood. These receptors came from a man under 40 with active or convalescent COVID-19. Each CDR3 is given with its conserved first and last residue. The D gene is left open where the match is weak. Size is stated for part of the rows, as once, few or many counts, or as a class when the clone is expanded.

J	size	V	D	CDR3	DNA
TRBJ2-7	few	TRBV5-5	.	CASSLQVLNPYEQYF	TGTGCCAGCAGCTTACAGGTCCTTAATCCCTACGAGCAGTACTTC
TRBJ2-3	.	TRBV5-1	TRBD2	CATGLGHTDTQYF	TGCGCCACAGGACTAGGACACACAGATACGCAGTATTTT
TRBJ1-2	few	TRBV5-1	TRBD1	CASSSGPDRGGYGYTF	TGCGCCAGCAGCTCGGGACCGGACAGGGGGGGCTATGGCTACACCTTC
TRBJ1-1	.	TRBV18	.	CASSETQNTEAFF	TGTGCCAGCTCAGAGACACAAAACACTGAAGCTTTCTTT
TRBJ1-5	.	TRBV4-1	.	CASSVRGEQPQHF	TGCGCCAGCAGCGTCCGAGGTGAACAGCCCCAGCATTTT
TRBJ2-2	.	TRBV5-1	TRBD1	CASSRALIDRASSAGELFF	TGCGCCAGCAGCAGGGCCCTAATCGACAGGGCTTCGTCCGCCGGGGAGCTGTTTTTT
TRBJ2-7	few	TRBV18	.	CASSPLSLNEQYF	TGTGCCAGCTCACCACTAAGCTTAAACGAGCAGTACTTC
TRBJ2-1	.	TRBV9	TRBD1	CASSVVGTGTNEQFF	TGTGCCAGCAGCGTAGTAGGGACAGGGACGAATGAGCAGTTCTTC
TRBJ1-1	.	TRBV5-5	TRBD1	CASSLVSTGDLTEAFF	TGTGCCAGCAGCTTGGTGTCGACAGGGGATTTGACTGAAGCTTTCTTT
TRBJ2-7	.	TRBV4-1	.	CASSQADSLSEQYF	TGCGCCAGCAGCCAAGCGGACAGTCTCAGCGAGCAGTACTTC
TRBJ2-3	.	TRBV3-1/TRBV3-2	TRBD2	CASSPGRGGPDTQYF	TGTGCCAGCAGCCCCGGGCGGGGGGGCCCGGATACGCAGTATTTT
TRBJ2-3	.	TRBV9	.	CASSVGGSDTQYF	TGTGCCAGCAGCGTAGGAGGGTCAGATACGCAGTATTTT
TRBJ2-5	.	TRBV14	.	CASSQDRGFGETQYF	TGTGCCAGCAGCCAAGATCGGGGTTTTGGGGAGACCCAGTACTTC
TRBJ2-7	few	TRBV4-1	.	CASSQVSSVNSYEQYF	TGCGCCAGCAGCCAAGTCTCTTCCGTAAACTCCTACGAGCAGTACTTC
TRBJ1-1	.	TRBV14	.	CASSQRGRATEAFF	TGTGCCAGCAGCCAGCGGGGGAGGGCGACTGAAGCTTTCTTT
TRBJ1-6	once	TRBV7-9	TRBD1	CASSLGQGSPLHF	TGTGCCAGCAGCTTAGGACAGGGGTCACCCCTCCACTTT
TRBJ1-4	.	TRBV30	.	CAGQRTGEKLFF	TGTGCCGGACAGAGGACGGGTGAAAAACTGTTTTTT
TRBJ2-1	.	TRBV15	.	CATSRDLTGEQFF	TGTGCCACCAGCAGAGATCTTACGGGGGAGCAGTTCTTC
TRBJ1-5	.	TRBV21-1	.	CASSTSIPTLQHKDRNGNQPQHF	TGTGCCAGCAGCACCTCAATCCCGACGCTTCAGCATAAGGACAGGAACGGCAATCAGCCCCAGCATTTT
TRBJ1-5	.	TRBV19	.	CASSSSLRQGLWDQPQHF	TGTGCCAGTAGCTCTAGTCTTCGCCAGGGTTTATGGGATCAGCCCCAGCATTTT
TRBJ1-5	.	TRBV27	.	CASRNGDLQPQHF	TGTGCCAGCAGGAACGGGGATTTGCAGCCCCAGCATTTT
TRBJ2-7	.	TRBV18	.	CASSPDRTYEQYF	TGTGCCAGCTCACCGGACAGAACCTACGAGCAGTACTTC
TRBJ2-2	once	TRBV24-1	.	CATSDFATGELFF	TGTGCCACCAGTGATTTTGCGACCGGGGAGCTGTTTTTT
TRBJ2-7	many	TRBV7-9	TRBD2	CASSLPTSGGYEQYF	TGTGCCAGCAGCTTGCCGACTAGCGGGGGCTACGAGCAGTACTTC
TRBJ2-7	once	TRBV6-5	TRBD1	CASTIPGQAGYEQYF	TGTGCCAGCACCATACCGGGACAGGCGGGCTACGAGCAGTACTTC
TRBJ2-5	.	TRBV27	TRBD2	CASSLSGLAGGETQYF	TGTGCCAGCAGTTTATCTGGACTAGCGGGCGGGGAGACCCAGTACTTC
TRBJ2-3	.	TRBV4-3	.	CASSPGGVGTTTDTQYF	TGCGCCAGCAGCCCCGGCGGGGTCGGTACCACCACAGATACGCAGTATTTT
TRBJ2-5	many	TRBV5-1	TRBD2	CASRFAGDYQETQYF	TGCGCCAGCAGATTCGCGGGGGACTACCAAGAGACCCAGTACTTC
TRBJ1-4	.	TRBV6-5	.	CASSKNRDSNEKLFF	TGTGCCAGCAGCAAGAACCGGGACTCTAATGAAAAACTGTTTTTT
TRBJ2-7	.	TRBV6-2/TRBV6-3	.	CASSYDKTYEQYF	TGTGCCAGCAGTTACGACAAAACGTACGAGCAGTACTTC
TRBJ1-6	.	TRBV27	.	CASSLATAKYNSPLHF	TGTGCCAGCAGTTTAGCGACAGCGAAGTATAATTCACCCCTCCACTTT
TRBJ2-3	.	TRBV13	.	CASSATQVSTDTQYF	TGTGCCAGCAGCGCGACGCAGGTCTCCACAGATACGCAGTATTTT
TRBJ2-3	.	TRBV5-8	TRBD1	CASSSLGTGVTDTQYF	TGTGCCAGCAGCTCACTTGGGACAGGGGTCACAGATACGCAGTATTTT
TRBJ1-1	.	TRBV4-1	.	CASSQESPGSLNTEAFF	TGCGCCAGCAGCCAAGAGAGCCCCGGGTCATTGAACACTGAAGCTTTCTTT
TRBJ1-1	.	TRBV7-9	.	CASSFDRRNTEAFF	TGTGCCAGCAGCTTCGACAGGCGAAACACTGAAGCTTTCTTT
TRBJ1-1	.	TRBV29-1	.	CSGLTALNTEAFF	TGCAGCGGCTTAACTGCATTGAACACTGAAGCTTTCTTT
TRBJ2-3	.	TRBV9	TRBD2	CASSVSGIITDTQYF	TGTGCCAGCAGCGTCAGCGGGATCATCACAGATACGCAGTATTTT
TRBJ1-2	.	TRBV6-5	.	CASSYGEDGYTF	TGTGCCAGCAGTTACGGAGAGGATGGCTACACCTTC
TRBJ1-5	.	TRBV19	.	CASSRQQYSTQPQHF	TGTGCCAGTAGTAGACAGCAATACTCCACTCAGCCCCAGCATTTT
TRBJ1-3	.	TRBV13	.	CASSLGRISGNTIYF	TGTGCCAGCAGCTTGGGCAGGATCTCTGGAAACACCATATATTTT